This TCR beta chain was sequenced in a study of T cell changes during pregnancy in multiple sclerosis. Clones were sequenced by immunoSEQ multiplex PCR, and TCRdb holds only the in-frame ones, with some missing. The data show about 89,000 clones, approximately 95% seen once. The receptor was isolated from a female donor in good health, enrolled as a control in a pregnancy study. The source was peripheral blood, collected after pregnancy.

CDR3 nucleotide sequence: TGTGCCAGCAGCCTCCTAGTTGGACAGGGGGCGACTGAAGCTTTCTTT. The encoded protein is CASSLLVGQGATEAFF. This chain joins TRBV5-6 and TRBJ1-1; 11 positions match TRBD1. Germline CDR1 SGHDT, CDR2 YYEEEE. Germline trimming cut 4 bases from V and 5 bases from J; bases unmatched to any gene: 10. CDR3 length equals 16 residues.